There are a few counts of the clone carrying this T cell receptor beta chain. What it recognizes is unknown. Germline loops: CDR1 SGHTA, CDR2 FQGNSA. The CDR3 length is 18 residues. The ends were cut back, 1 base at V and 5 bases at J, with 23 bases in the middle. These data are taken from a study of T-cell memory formation after mild COVID-19. Study-level information: TCR clusters showed largely donor specificity. Regarding the study as a whole: That cross-reactive memory joined was suggested by some responding clones appearing in pre-infection memory. What remained unconfirmed was the SARS-CoV-2 specificity of second-wave clones peaking on day 37.

Amplification by 5'RACE using constant-segment primers produced TCR alpha and TCR beta cDNA libraries that carried sample barcodes and UMIs. TCRdb recomputed calls from the 5' RACE reads with MiXCR, one row per CDR3 protein. The data contain more than 350,000 distinct CDR3 sequences, about 21% of them singletons. The clonotype comes from an adult woman who had mild COVID-19 (a few samples of this study predate the infection). Cell type and time point are not known. The sample was PBMCs or a T cell subset sorted from them (not recorded which). This rearrangement joins TRBV7-2 to TRBJ2-5; D ambiguous. The CDR3 DNA reads as TGTGCCAGCAGCTTAGTCCTGTACAGCCCCTACTTTGGGGAGACCCAGTACTTC. Amino acids: CASSLVLYSPYFGETQYF.